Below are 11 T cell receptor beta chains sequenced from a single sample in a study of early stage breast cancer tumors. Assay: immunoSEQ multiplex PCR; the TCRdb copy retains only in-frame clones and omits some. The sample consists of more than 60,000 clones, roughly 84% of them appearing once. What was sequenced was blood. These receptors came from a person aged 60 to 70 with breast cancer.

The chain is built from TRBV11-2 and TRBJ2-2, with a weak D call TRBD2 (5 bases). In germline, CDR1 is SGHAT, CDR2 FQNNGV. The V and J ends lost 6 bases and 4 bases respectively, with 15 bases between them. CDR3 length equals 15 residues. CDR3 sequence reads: CASSWTAQVTGELFF. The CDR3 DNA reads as TGTGCCAGCAGTTGGACTGCCCAGGTCACCGGGGAGCTGTTTTTT. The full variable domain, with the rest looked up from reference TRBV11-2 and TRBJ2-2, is EAGVAQSPRYKIIEKRQSVAFWCNPISGHATLYWYQQILGQGPKLLIQFQNNGVVDDSQLPKDRFSAERLKGVDSTLKIQPAKLEDSAVYLCASSWTAQVTGELFFGEGSRLTVL.

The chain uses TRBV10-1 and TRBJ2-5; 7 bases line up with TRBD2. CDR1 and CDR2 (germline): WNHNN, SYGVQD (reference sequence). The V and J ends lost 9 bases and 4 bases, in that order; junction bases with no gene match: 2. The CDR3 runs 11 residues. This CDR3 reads CARWGGETQYF. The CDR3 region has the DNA TGCGCCAGGTGGGGGGGAGAGACCCAGTACTTC.

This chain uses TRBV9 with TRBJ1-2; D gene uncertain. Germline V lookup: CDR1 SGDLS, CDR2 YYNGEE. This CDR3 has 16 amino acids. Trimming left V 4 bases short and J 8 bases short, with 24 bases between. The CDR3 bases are TGTGCCAGCAGCTTCAGTAGTCCAAGGGAAGGATCAGGCTACACCTTC. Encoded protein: CASSFSSPREGSGYTF.

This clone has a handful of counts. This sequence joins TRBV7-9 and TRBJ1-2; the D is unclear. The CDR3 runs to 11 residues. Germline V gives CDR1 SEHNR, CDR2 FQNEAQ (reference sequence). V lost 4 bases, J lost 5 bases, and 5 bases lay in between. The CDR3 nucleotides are TGTGCCAGCAGCTATGGATATGGCTACACCTTC. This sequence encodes CASSYGYGYTF.

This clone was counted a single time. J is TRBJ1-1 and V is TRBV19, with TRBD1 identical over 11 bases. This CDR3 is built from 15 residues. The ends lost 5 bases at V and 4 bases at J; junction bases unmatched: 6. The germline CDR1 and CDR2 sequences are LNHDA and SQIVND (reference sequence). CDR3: CASSEVGTGGTEAFF. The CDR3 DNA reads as TGTGCCAGTAGTGAGGTGGGGACAGGGGGCACTGAAGCTTTCTTT.

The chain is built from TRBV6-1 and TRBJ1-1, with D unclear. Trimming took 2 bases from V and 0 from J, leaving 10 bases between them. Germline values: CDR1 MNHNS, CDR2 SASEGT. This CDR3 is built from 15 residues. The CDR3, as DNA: TGTGCCAGCAGTGAACCCCAGAGGATGAACACTGAAGCTTTCTTT. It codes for CASSEPQRMNTEAFF.

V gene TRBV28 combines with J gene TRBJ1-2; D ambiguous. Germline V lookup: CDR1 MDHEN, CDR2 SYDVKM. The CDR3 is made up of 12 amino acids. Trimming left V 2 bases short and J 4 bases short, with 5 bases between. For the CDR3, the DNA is TGTGCCAGCAGTTTAGGTACCTATGGCTACACCTTC. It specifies CASSLGTYGYTF.

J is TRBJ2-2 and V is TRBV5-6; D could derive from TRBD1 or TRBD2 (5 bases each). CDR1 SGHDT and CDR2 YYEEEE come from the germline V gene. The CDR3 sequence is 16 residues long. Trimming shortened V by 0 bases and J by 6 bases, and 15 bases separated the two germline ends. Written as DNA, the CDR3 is TGTGCCAGCAGCTTGGACGTCGGGGCATGGGCCGGGGAGCTGTTTTTT. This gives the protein CASSLDVGAWAGELFF.

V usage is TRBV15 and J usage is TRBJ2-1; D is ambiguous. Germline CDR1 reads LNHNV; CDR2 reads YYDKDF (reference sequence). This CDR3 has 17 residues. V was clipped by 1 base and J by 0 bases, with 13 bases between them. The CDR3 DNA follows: TGTGCCACCAGCAGAGGGAGAGTCTCGAGCTCCTACAATGAGCAGTTCTTC. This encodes CATSRGRVSSSYNEQFF.

CDR3 bases: TGTGCCAGTAGTATAGGCTGGGATACGCAGTATTTT. Its translation is CASSIGWDTQYF. The chain combines TRBV19 with TRBJ2-3; no clear D. V was shortened by 1 base and J by 6 bases, with 5 bases between the two germline ends. The germline V gene encodes CDR1 LNHDA and CDR2 SQIVND (reference sequence). The length of the CDR3 is 12 residues.

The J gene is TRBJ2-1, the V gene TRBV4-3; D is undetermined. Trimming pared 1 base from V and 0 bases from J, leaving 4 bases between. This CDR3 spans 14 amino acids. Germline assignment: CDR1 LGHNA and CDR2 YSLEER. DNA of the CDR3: TGCGCCAGCAGCCAAGGGAGCTCCTACAATGAGCAGTTCTTC. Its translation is CASSQGSSYNEQFF.